The 32 T cell receptor beta chains given below trace back to one sample, sequenced in a study of T cells in Graves' hyperthyroidism and ophthalmopathy. RNA transcripts served as the template for amplifying TCR beta CDR3 regions. The TCR CDR3 was amplified in a first-round RT-PCR using the HTBI primer set. TCRdb re-called the multiplex PCR reads with MiXCR, one entry per CDR3 protein. Counted here are approximately 690,000 distinct CDR3 sequences, roughly 15% occurring once; the ten biggest clones make up around 13%. Source material: blood. The receptor source for this set is a woman in her fifties or sixties with Graves' ophthalmopathy.

Ten or more counts support this clonotype. This sequence joins TRBV3-1 and TRBJ2-5; D perhaps matches TRBD1 (7 bases). V dropped 0 bases and J dropped 6 bases, with 14 bases sitting between them. CDR3 size: 15 residues. Germline V gene data show CDR1 as LGHDT and CDR2 as YNNKEL (reference sequence). This CDR3 is CASSQDLGGGQTQYF. CDR3 DNA: TGTGCCAGCAGCCAAGATCTAGGAGGGGGCCAGACCCAGTACTTC.

This clonotype has ten or more counts. J is TRBJ1-2 and V is TRBV28, with 7 bases aligning to TRBD1. This CDR3 spans 15 amino acids. Per the germline V gene, CDR1 is MDHEN and CDR2 is SYDVKM. Trimming removed 3 bases from V and 4 bases from J; junction bases left unmatched: 8. DNA of the CDR3: TGTGCCAGCAGTTTCGGGGTAGGACAGGCCTATGGCTACACCTTC. Translating gives CASSFGVGQAYGYTF.

Ten or more counts support this clonotype. This chain connects TRBV12-3 or TRBV12-4 to TRBJ1-5; TRBD1 might be the D (5 bases). There are 14 residues in the CDR3. V lost 6 bases to trimming and J lost 3 bases, with 12 bases between them. CDR3 bases: TGTGCCAGCAGGACACCAGGGACCAATCAGCCCCAGCATTTT. Encoded protein: CASRTPGTNQPQHF.

With respect to this clonotype: With a much larger clone just one base away, this may be a read error. V is TRBV4-2 and J is TRBJ2-7, with 15 bases fitting TRBD2. The CDR3 spans 15 residues. Per the germline V gene, CDR1 is LGHNA and CDR2 is YNFKEQ. CDR3 coding DNA: TGTGTCAGCAGCCCGGGACTAGCGGGAGGTGGCGAGCAGTACTTC. Its protein product is CVSSPGLAGGGEQYF.

This clonotype came up a few times. The genes are TRBV19 and TRBJ2-7; 8 bases are a match to TRBD2. The ends lost 6 bases at V and 0 bases at J; junction bases unmatched: 1. Germline V lookup: CDR1 LNHDA, CDR2 SQIVND (reference sequence). This CDR3 is 13 amino acids long. The CDR3 region is CASRTSDSYEQYF. DNA of the CDR3: TGTGCCAGTAGGACTAGCGACTCCTACGAGCAGTACTTC.

This clonotype occurred many times. V usage is TRBV27 and J usage is TRBJ2-1; 9 nucleotides agree with TRBD2. This CDR3 region has 16 residues. Germline-derived CDR1 and CDR2 are MNHEY and SMNVEV (reference sequence). V lost 2 bases to trimming and J lost 10 bases; unmatched junction nucleotides: 12. The CDR3: CASSLARLAVFEEQFF. The CDR3 DNA follows: TGTGCCAGCAGTTTAGCCCGACTAGCGGTCTTTGAAGAGCAGTTCTTC.

This clonotype was seen ten or more times. The chain joins TRBV7-9 to TRBJ2-7; tentative D call: TRBD2 (5 bases). V was cut by 3 bases and J by 5 bases, with 14 bases left in between. Germline-derived CDR1 and CDR2 are SEHNR and FQNEAQ (reference sequence). This CDR3 is built from 14 residues. As DNA, the CDR3 is TGTGCCAGCAGCTTTAGAGCGGTAAAGGACGAGCAGTACTTC. Protein product: CASSFRAVKDEQYF.

This clonotype was counted many times. The rearrangement uses TRBV5-1 and TRBJ1-2; 8 bases map to TRBD1. J lost 8 bases, V lost 3 bases, and 12 bases had no gene match. In germline, CDR1 is SGHRS, CDR2 YFSETQ. This CDR3 is built from 15 residues. The CDR3 DNA reads TGCGCCAGCAGCTCCACCGGACAGGGTTTCGGCGGCTACACCTTC. It codes for CASSSTGQGFGGYTF.

This clonotype was counted only a few times. V gene TRBV5-1 combines with J gene TRBJ2-1; D ambiguous. The ends were cut back, 5 bases at V and 0 bases at J, with 9 bases in the middle. CDR1 and CDR2 (germline): SGHRS, YFSETQ. This CDR3 has 14 residues. In DNA, the CDR3 is TGCGCCAGCAGGAACGGAAGCTCCTACAATGAGCAGTTCTTC. Translation gives CASRNGSSYNEQFF. The full variable domain, with the rest looked up from reference TRBV5-1 and TRBJ2-1, is KAGVTQTPRYLIKTRGQQVTLSCSPISGHRSVSWYQQTPGQGLQFLFEYFSETQRNKGNFPGRFSGRQFSNSRSEMNVSTLELGDSALYLCASRNGSSYNEQFFGPGTRLTVL.

This clonotype was seen repeatedly, ten times or more. The chain uses TRBV19 and TRBJ1-2, with TRBD1 identical over 7 bases. Germline CDR1 reads LNHDA; CDR2 reads SQIVND (reference sequence). CDR3 length equals 13 residues. Trimming at V came to 8 bases and at J to 3 bases, leaving 6 bases not matched to a gene. The CDR3 sequence is CASDPGQYYGYTF. As DNA, the CDR3 is TGTGCCAGTGACCCGGGACAGTACTATGGCTACACCTTC. The variable domain in full, with the rest retrieved from reference TRBV19 and TRBJ1-2, is DGGITQSPKYLFRKEGQNVTLSCEQNLNHDAMYWYRQDPGQGLRLIYYSQIVNDFQKGDIAEGYSVSREKKESFPLTVTSAQKNPTAFYLCASDPGQYYGYTFGSGTRLTVV.

V is TRBV6-2 or TRBV6-3 and J is TRBJ2-7, with 7 bases aligning to TRBD2. Germline-derived CDR1 and CDR2 are MNHEY and SVGEGT. This CDR3 has 16 amino acids. V lost 3 bases to trimming and J lost 0 bases; unmatched junction nucleotides: 8. The CDR3 protein is CASSYDWRELSYEQYF. The CDR3 DNA reads TGTGCCAGCAGTTATGACTGGCGGGAGCTCTCCTACGAGCAGTACTTC.

This clonotype has more than one count but fewer than ten. This CDR3 reads CASSYQILGAANSPLHF. The CDR3 DNA reads as TGTGCCAGCAGTTACCAGATTTTGGGGGCCGCGAATTCACCCCTCCACTTT. This chain connects TRBV6-5 to TRBJ1-6, with D perhaps TRBD1 (6 bases). CDR1 is MNHEY, CDR2 SVGAGI, per germline. This CDR3 has 17 amino acids. V was cut by 2 bases and J by 7 bases, with 18 bases left in between.

This chain links TRBV7-6 with TRBJ2-3; 9 bases agree with TRBD2. This CDR3 has 16 residues. Germline lookup yields CDR1 SGHVS and CDR2 FNYEAQ. J lost 4 bases, V lost 2 bases, and 7 bases had no gene match. Here the CDR3 DNA reads TGTGCCAGCAGCTTATTGGGCGGGAGGGGAGCAGATACGCAGTATTTT. It translates to CASSLLGGRGADTQYF.

The chain is built from TRBV12-3 or TRBV12-4 and TRBJ2-5; no clear D gene. Trimming removed 7 bases at V and 5 bases at J, with 14 bases between. This CDR3 has 13 residues. The CDR3 DNA is TGTGCCAGCACGACTCCGATGGGCGAGACCCAGTACTTC. It specifies CASTTPMGETQYF.

This clonotype was seen repeatedly, ten times or more. The CDR3 is CASSRFEVSLAGVGNEQFF. For the CDR3, the DNA is TGTGCCAGCAGCCGTTTTGAGGTTTCCCTAGCGGGAGTGGGCAATGAGCAGTTCTTC. The rearrangement joins TRBV3-1 to TRBJ2-1; TRBD2 aligns across 10 bases. Germline assignment: CDR1 LGHDT and CDR2 YNNKEL (reference sequence). V lost 4 bases, J lost 6 bases, and 18 bases stayed unmatched. CDR3 size: 19 residues.

This clonotype was counted ten times or more. The chain recombines TRBV28 with TRBJ2-7; 9 positions match TRBD2. The CDR3 contains 15 residues. Germline trimming cut 2 bases from V and 4 bases from J; bases unmatched to any gene: 6. Germline CDR1 MDHEN, CDR2 SYDVKM. Here the CDR3 reads CASSLGGGVEYEQYF. CDR3 DNA sequence: TGTGCCAGCAGTTTAGGCGGGGGGGTGGAGTACGAGCAGTACTTC.

This clonotype was seen at least ten times. V and J are TRBV28 and TRBJ2-1; a possible D gene is TRBD1 (6 bases). CDR1 and CDR2 from the germline V gene are MDHEN and SYDVKM. This CDR3 is built from 15 residues. Trimming shortened V by 5 bases and J by 6 bases, and 17 bases separated the two germline ends. The CDR3 DNA sequence: TGTGCCAGCAGTCTTACAGGGATCCAGGGCAATGAGCAGTTCTTC. It is translated as CASSLTGIQGNEQFF.

This clonotype came up many times. The chain combines TRBV11-2 with TRBJ2-6, with TRBD1 matching 8 bases. V shed 3 bases, J shed 4 bases, and the junction held 5 bases outside the gene matches. The CDR3 loop spans 16 amino acids. CDR1 is SGHAT and CDR2 is FQNNGV in the germline V gene. The CDR3: CASSFRGRMGANVLTF. The DNA for the CDR3 is TGTGCCAGCAGCTTCAGGGGGCGAATGGGGGCCAACGTCCTGACTTTC. Full variable domain (outside the CDR3, taken from reference TRBV11-2 and TRBJ2-6): EAGVAQSPRYKIIEKRQSVAFWCNPISGHATLYWYQQILGQGPKLLIQFQNNGVVDDSQLPKDRFSAERLKGVDSTLKIQPAKLEDSAVYLCASSFRGRMGANVLTFGAGSRLTVL.

This clonotype has a count of ten or more. This chain joins TRBV3-1 and TRBJ2-3; TRBD2 agrees at 9 bases. Germline CDR1 LGHDT, CDR2 YNNKEL (reference sequence). J was trimmed by 4 bases and V by 6 bases; bases with no gene match: 14. The CDR3 is made up of 17 amino acids. This CDR3 is CASRPSPLAGFSDTQYF. DNA for the CDR3: TGTGCCAGCAGACCCTCCCCCCTAGCGGGATTTTCAGATACGCAGTATTTT.

This clonotype was recorded at least ten times. The chain recombines TRBV12-3 or TRBV12-4 with TRBJ2-1; D uncertain. This CDR3 region has 12 residues. V was cut by 2 bases and J by 8 bases, with 7 bases left in between. CDR3 amino acids: CASSLPVDEQFF. The CDR3 DNA follows: TGTGCCAGCAGTTTACCGGTGGATGAGCAGTTCTTC.

The V call is TRBV5-5, the J call TRBJ1-5; D uncertain. Trimming left V 0 bases short and J 1 base short, with 11 bases between. The CDR3 consists of 16 residues. Germline CDR1 SGHKS, CDR2 YYEKEE (reference sequence). The CDR3 DNA is TGTGCCAGCAGCTTGGAGGTCAGGATGAGCAATCAGCCCCAGCATTTT. Its translation: CASSLEVRMSNQPQHF. Full variable domain (missing parts from reference TRBV5-5 and TRBJ1-5): DAGVTQSPTHLIKTRGQQVTLRCSPISGHKSVSWYQQVLGQGPQFIFQYYEKEERGRGNFPDRFSARQFPNYSSELNVNALLLGDSALYLCASSLEVRMSNQPQHFGDGTRLSIL.

The CDR3 sequence: CATFSGTTNYNEQFF. In DNA, the CDR3 is TGTGCCACCTTCTCCGGGACCACAAACTACAATGAGCAGTTCTTC. The chain has TRBV24-1 and TRBJ2-1; perhaps D is TRBD1 or TRBD2 (5 bases each). The V end lost 9 bases, the J end lost 3 bases, and 17 bases lay between the germline ends. The CDR3 runs 15 residues. Germline CDR1 reads KGHDR; CDR2 reads SFDVKD.

The chain has TRBV5-5 and TRBJ1-5, with 10 bases lining up with TRBD1. The CDR3 loop spans 15 amino acids. The V gene's germline CDR1 is SGHKS and CDR2 YYEKEE (reference sequence). The V and J ends lost 4 bases and 9 bases, in that order; junction bases with no gene match: 10. CDR3 sequence: CASSPDGTGVWPQHF. As DNA, the CDR3 is TGTGCCAGCAGCCCGGACGGGACAGGGGTTTGGCCCCAGCATTTT.

This clonotype has a count of ten or more. The CDR3 nucleotides read TGCGCCAGCAGCTTGGGACTAGGCCTATACAATGAGCAGTTCTTC. This gives the protein CASSLGLGLYNEQFF. The chain combines TRBV5-1 with TRBJ2-1, with a possible D match to TRBD2 (6 bases). Germline CDR1 is SGHRS and CDR2 is YFSETQ. The ends were cut back, 0 bases at V and 4 bases at J, with 11 bases in the middle. The CDR3 covers 15 residues.

The sample holds many counts of this clonotype. This chain joins TRBV2 and TRBJ2-7; 9 bases are shared with TRBD1. Germline CDR1 is SNHLY and CDR2 is FYNNEI. CDR3 length: 14 residues. V shed 6 bases, J shed 2 bases, and the junction held 5 bases outside the gene matches. The CDR3 protein is CASSVQGAAYEQYF. The CDR3 DNA sequence: TGTGCCAGCAGCGTACAGGGGGCAGCCTACGAGCAGTACTTC.

This clonotype showed up many times. V and J are TRBV3-1 and TRBJ2-3, with 7 bases identical to TRBD2. Germline lookup yields CDR1 LGHDT and CDR2 YNNKEL (reference sequence). With V trimmed by 1 base and J by 5 bases, 6 bases remained unmatched. This CDR3 is built from 15 residues. The CDR3 spells CASSQVAGAEDTQYF. The CDR3 region has the DNA TGTGCCAGCAGCCAAGTTGCGGGAGCGGAAGATACGCAGTATTTT.

About this clonotype itself: An end of the junction does not agree with germline; a read error may underlie this. This sequence joins TRBV12-3 or TRBV12-4 and TRBJ1-1, with D tentatively TRBD2 (5 bases). The better agreement between TRBJ2-2 and the DNA end casts doubt on the J call. The CDR3 extends over 13 amino acids. CDR3 in amino acids: CASSLGPTGKLFF. In DNA form, the CDR3 reads TGTGCCAGCAGTTTAGGCCCGACCGGGAAGCTGTTTTTT.

Comments on this clonotype: A much larger clonotype is one base distant, so this may be a read error. This rearrangement joins TRBV5-4 to TRBJ2-7, with D tentatively TRBD1 or TRBD2 (6 bases each). Germline V lookup: CDR1 SGHNT, CDR2 YYREEE (reference sequence). The CDR3 runs to 14 residues. CDR3 sequence: CASSLRGLPYELYF. The CDR3 DNA sequence: TGTGCCAGCAGCTTGCGGGGGCTACCCTACGAGCTGTACTTC.

This clonotype was recorded a few times. This chain links TRBV10-3 with TRBJ2-3; D gene uncertain. The CDR3 is 14 residues long. V was clipped by 3 bases and J by 2 bases, with 9 bases between them. The germline V gene has CDR1 ENHRY and CDR2 SYGVKD. The CDR3 region is CAISESGNTDTQYF. The CDR3 coding sequence is TGTGCCATCAGTGAATCCGGAAACACAGATACGCAGTATTTT.

This clonotype appeared a few times. The gene calls are TRBV6-6 and TRBJ1-5; no clear D gene. The V and J ends lost 2 bases and 4 bases respectively, with 9 bases between them. The germline gives CDR1 MNHNY, CDR2 SVGAGI (reference sequence). The CDR3 loop spans 14 amino acids. The chain's CDR3 is CASSYAGFNQPQHF. CDR3 nucleotides: TGTGCCAGCAGTTACGCAGGTTTTAATCAGCCCCAGCATTTT.

Points on this clonotype: Since a much larger clone is just one base distant, this may be a read error. This chain uses TRBV3-1 with TRBJ2-7, with D possibly being TRBD1 (6 bases). This CDR3 spans 14 amino acids. Germline V CDR1 and CDR2: LGHDT, YNNKEL (reference sequence). The CDR3 DNA follows: TGTGCCAGCAGCCAAAGTCTTTCGGGACACGAGCAGAACTTC. Translating it yields CASSQSLSGHEQNF.

This clonotype has a handful of counts. This sequence joins TRBV20-1 and TRBJ2-1; 14 bases agree with TRBD2. Germline V CDR1 and CDR2: DFQATT, SNEGSKA (reference sequence). This CDR3 is 15 amino acids long. V was clipped by 5 bases and J by 6 bases; unmatched bases: 6. The CDR3 DNA is TGCAGTGCTCCCCCGACTAGCGGGAGGGCCAATGAGCAGTTCTTC. Its translation is CSAPPTSGRANEQFF.